The 17 T cell receptor beta chains presented below share a single source sample, sequenced in a study of Graves' ophthalmopathy and Graves' hyperthyroidism. Researchers took RNA transcripts and amplified TCR beta CDR3 regions from them. HTBI-primed RT-PCR formed the first round, and a multiplex PCR formed the second. TCRdb independently ran MiXCR on the multiplex PCR reads; one entry per CDR3 protein. Of some 350,000 distinct CDR3 sequences listed, roughly 15% are singletons. The sequencing input was peripheral blood. All receptors come from an adult woman with stable Graves' hyperthyroidism.

At least ten counts were recorded for this clonotype. This rearrangement joins TRBV10-3 to TRBJ1-2; D is possibly TRBD1 (6 bases). The CDR3 covers 18 residues. Germline V gene sequence: CDR1 ENHRY, CDR2 SYGVKD. V lost 1 base, J lost 2 bases, and 20 bases lay in between. In nucleotides, the CDR3 is TGTGCCATCAGTGAGTTCTCGACAGGCACCTTACTGAACTATGGCTACACCTTC. Translated: CAISEFSTGTLLNYGYTF.

At least ten counts were recorded for this clonotype. The gene calls are TRBV27 and TRBJ2-7; D assignment may be TRBD1 or TRBD2 (5 bases each). Germline loops: CDR1 MNHEY, CDR2 SMNVEV (reference sequence). V was pared by 3 bases and J by 6 bases, with 15 bases between. The CDR3 runs to 14 residues. CDR3: CASSFGQGVAEQYF. The CDR3 DNA follows: TGTGCCAGCAGTTTTGGGCAGGGAGTAGCCGAGCAGTACTTC.

This clonotype was counted many times. This sequence joins TRBV7-2 and TRBJ1-1; D might be TRBD1 (5 bases). The CDR3 extends over 13 amino acids. V lost 1 base to trimming and J lost 10 bases, with 13 bases between them. Germline lookup yields CDR1 SGHTA and CDR2 FQGNSA. The CDR3 spells CASSLGTWGLAFF. CDR3 coding DNA: TGTGCCAGCAGCTTAGGGACCTGGGGGTTAGCTTTCTTT.

This clonotype was observed a few times. The rearrangement uses TRBV12-3 or TRBV12-4 and TRBJ2-2, with TRBD2 matching 11 bases. The CDR3 has 16 residues. V lost 3 bases and J lost 6; bases outside the gene matches: 6. CDR3 residues: CASSFSIAGGAGELFF. CDR3 bases: TGTGCCAGCAGTTTTAGTATAGCGGGAGGGGCCGGGGAGCTGTTTTTT.

Ten or more counts support this clonotype. CDR3 residues: CASSRTGAQVRAFF. The CDR3 bases are TGTGCCAGCAGTCGTACAGGGGCCCAGGTGCGAGCTTTCTTT. The chain links TRBV6-1 to TRBJ1-1; 7 bases are a match to TRBD1. This CDR3 is 14 amino acids long. The germline V gene has CDR1 MNHNS and CDR2 SASEGT. Trimming took 5 bases from V and 10 from J; bases not matched to a gene: 13.

V is TRBV20-1 and J is TRBJ2-3; TRBD2 agrees at 11 bases. The junction had 9 bases not matched to a gene; V was cut back by 5 bases and J by 2 bases. Germline V lookup: CDR1 DFQATT, CDR2 SNEGSKA (reference sequence). The CDR3 is made up of 16 amino acids. The CDR3 is CSAGTSGSGDTDTQYF. The CDR3 nucleotides read TGCAGTGCTGGAACTAGCGGGAGTGGTGACACAGATACGCAGTATTTT.

There are many counts of this clonotype. This chain uses TRBV2 with TRBJ1-1, with TRBD1 identical over 11 bases. The V gene's germline CDR1 is SNHLY and CDR2 FYNNEI. The ends lost 6 bases at V and 5 bases at J; junction bases unmatched: 8. CDR3 length equals 15 residues. CDR3 amino acids: CASRLLGTGGTEAFF. The CDR3 nucleotides are TGTGCCAGCAGACTTCTTGGGACAGGGGGGACTGAAGCTTTCTTT.

This clonotype was counted many times. The CDR3 sequence is CASSLGHTYEQYF. The CDR3 DNA is TGTGCCAGCAGCTTGGGGCATACATACGAGCAGTACTTC. The chain is built from TRBV11-2 and TRBJ2-7, with a weak D call TRBD1 (5 bases). Trimming removed 3 bases from V and 4 bases from J, with 10 bases in between. CDR1 and CDR2 (germline): SGHAT, FQNNGV. The CDR3 extends over 13 amino acids.

There are many counts of this clonotype. The chain carries TRBV28 and TRBJ1-6; 8 bases match TRBD1. Germline V gene data show CDR1 as MDHEN and CDR2 as SYDVKM. Trimming removed 6 bases from V and 1 base from J; junction bases left unmatched: 11. The CDR3 length is 18 residues. The DNA of the CDR3 is TGTGCCAGCAGCCCTGACCGGACAGGGAGTTCCTATAATTCACCCCTCCACTTT. Encoded protein: CASSPDRTGSSYNSPLHF. Drawing the rest from reference TRBV28 and TRBJ1-6, the complete variable domain is DVKVTQSSRYLVKRTGEKVFLECVQDMDHENMFWYRQDPGLGLRLIYFSYDVKMKEKGDIPEGYSVSREKKERFSLILESASTNQTSMYLCASSPDRTGSSYNSPLHFGNGTRLTVT.

This clonotype was found many times. The CDR3 bases are TGTGCCAGCAGCCCACGGGACGGGCCAAACATTCAGTACTTC. Encoded protein: CASSPRDGPNIQYF. The gene calls are TRBV7-8 and TRBJ2-4; TRBD1 or TRBD2 may be the D gene (5 bases each). The V gene lost 5 bases and the J gene lost 6 bases, with 14 bases spanning the gap. CDR3 length: 14 residues. Germline V gene data show CDR1 as SGHVS and CDR2 as FQNEAQ.

This clonotype was observed at least ten times. The rearrangement links TRBV10-3 to TRBJ1-1; 8 nucleotides match TRBD1. Looked up from germline, CDR1 is ENHRY and CDR2 is SYGVKD. The CDR3 totals 13 residues. The junction had 4 bases not matched to a gene; V was cut back by 5 bases and J by 5 bases. Here the CDR3 DNA reads TGTGCCATCAGTCACGACAGGGGAACTGAAGCTTTCTTT. Protein sequence: CAISHDRGTEAFF.

At least ten counts were recorded for this clonotype. Here the CDR3 DNA reads TGTGCCAGTAGTGTCCGGGGCCCTGGGCCCCAGCATTTT. Translated: CASSVRGPGPQHF. The rearrangement links TRBV19 to TRBJ1-5; D might be TRBD1 (5 bases). The CDR3 has 13 residues. The ends were cut back, 5 bases at V and 9 bases at J, with 14 bases in the middle. CDR1 and CDR2 (germline): LNHDA, SQIVND (reference sequence).

The V gene is TRBV9, the J gene TRBJ1-2; the match to TRBD1 covers 7 bases. This CDR3 is 14 amino acids long. Unmatched junction bases numbered 6, after V lost 3 bases and J lost 4 bases. Germline CDR1 and CDR2: SGDLS and YYNGEE. CDR3 sequence reads: CASSGSGTVYGYTF. The CDR3 DNA reads TGTGCCAGCAGCGGGTCCGGGACAGTCTATGGCTACACCTTC.

As to this clonotype: This may come from a read error, since a much larger clone is one base off. The rearrangement uses TRBV28 and TRBJ2-5; no definite D call. CDR3 length: 12 residues. Germline V gives CDR1 MDHEN, CDR2 SYDVKM. The germline V and J ends were trimmed by 8 bases and 8 bases, with 15 bases remaining between them. CDR3 nucleotides: TGTGCCAGCCGGATATTCGGAGATACCCAGTACTTC. Its protein product is CASRIFGDTQYF.

This sequence joins TRBV27 and TRBJ1-6; D possibly corresponds to TRBD1 (5 bases). The CDR3 runs 18 residues. Per the germline V gene, CDR1 is MNHEY and CDR2 is SMNVEV (reference sequence). The germline V and J ends were trimmed by 5 bases and 1 base, with 18 bases remaining between them. Here the CDR3 reads CASSESGGVVSYNSPLHF. For the CDR3, the DNA is TGTGCCAGCAGTGAAAGCGGAGGGGTAGTTTCCTATAATTCACCCCTCCACTTT.

This clonotype was recorded a few times. The chain links TRBV2 to TRBJ2-2; perhaps TRBD1 as D (6 bases). V lost 7 bases and J lost 2, with 8 bases in between. The CDR3 has 13 residues. CDR1 SNHLY and CDR2 FYNNEI come from the germline V gene. The CDR3 is CASTGHNTGELFF. In DNA, the CDR3 is TGTGCCAGCACGGGACACAACACCGGGGAGCTGTTTTTT.

In its sample, this clonotype was seen many times. V gene TRBV9 combines with J gene TRBJ1-1; 8 bases fit TRBD1. The CDR3 covers 15 residues. J gave up 7 bases and V 4 bases, and 12 bases lay outside the gene matches. In germline, CDR1 is SGDLS, CDR2 YYNGEE. Here the CDR3 reads CASSMPPGQVGEAFF. The CDR3 DNA reads as TGTGCCAGCAGCATGCCCCCGGGACAGGTGGGTGAAGCTTTCTTT.